This T cell receptor beta chain was captured by sequencing in a study of blood T cell repertoires in COVID-19. Study background: The origin of the acute and convalescent COVID-19 samples was the United States, Italy and Spain. The cDNA or gDNA used as material had been derived from T cells, B-cell-depleted T cells, or PBMCs.

The germline gives CDR1 MNHNS, CDR2 SASEGT. The CDR3 runs 13 residues. Deletions cut 3 bases from V and 9 bases from J, with 12 bases between. The data were produced by immunoSEQ multiplex PCR, yet TCRdb's version contains in-frame clones alone and is incomplete. The data contain under 300,000 clones, roughly 90% of them singletons. Sequenced input: peripheral blood. The rearrangement links TRBV6-1 to TRBJ1-5, with TRBD1 as a possible D gene (6 bases). The TCR originated in a man aged 55-75 years with acute or convalescent COVID-19. The CDR3: CASSDGRGLPQHF. The CDR3 coding sequence is TGTGCCAGCAGTGATGGCAGGGGTTTGCCCCAGCATTTT.